Sequencing of this T cell receptor (beta chain) was carried out in a study of neurological immune-mediated disorders. Study in general: Multiple sclerosis patients (n ≈ 35) included 31 with relapsing-remitting and 3 with secondary progressive disease. General observations from the study: Across subjects, no CDR3 amino acid sequence appeared in expanded clones of more than one subject, a finding that suggested private repertoires in all groups.

TCRdb reprocessed the 5' RACE reads via MiXCR and lists one record per CDR3 protein. This sample has about 71,000 distinct CDR3 sequences, with roughly 4.8% found just once. In this sample, this clonotype turned up many times. Its antigen is not identified. V lost 3 bases, J lost 8 bases, and 25 bases lay in between. CDR3 length: 16 residues. Germline CDR1 and CDR2: DFQATT and SNEGSKA (reference sequence). The chain recombines TRBV20-1 with TRBJ1-2, with D unresolved. The specimen sequenced was PBMCs. This TCR was sampled from a man aged 30 to 45 with multiple sclerosis. CDR3 in DNA: TGCAGTGCTAGCCAAAATCCGACGCTTTCTTCGGTGGGCTACACCTTC. Translating gives CSASQNPTLSSVGYTF.